The 13 T cell receptor beta chains listed next were all sequenced from one sample in a study of siplizumab effects on memory and regulatory T cells. Clones were sequenced by immunoSEQ multiplex PCR, and TCRdb holds only the in-frame ones, with some missing. The sample records about 120,000 clones, around 94% being singletons. The specimen sequenced was non-Treg CD4+ T cells sorted from blood. These receptors all stem from a human donor in good health.

This chain joins TRBV29-1 and TRBJ1-2; a weak D match, TRBD1 (6 bases). In germline, CDR1 is SQVTM, CDR2 ANQGSEA. The length of the CDR3 is 12 residues. V lost 3 bases and J lost 2, with 7 bases in between. The CDR3, as DNA: TGCAGCGTTGACGGACAGAACTATGGCTACACCTTC. It is translated as CSVDGQNYGYTF.

The chain carries TRBV30 and TRBJ2-5; D call uncertain. Germline V lookup: CDR1 GTSNPN, CDR2 SVGIG (reference sequence). The CDR3 extends over 12 amino acids. V dropped 0 bases and J dropped 2 bases, with 4 bases sitting between them. The CDR3 region is CAWSVEQETQYF. The CDR3 DNA follows: TGTGCCTGGAGTGTAGAGCAAGAGACCCAGTACTTC. Looking up the rest from reference TRBV30 and TRBJ2-5 gives the full variable domain: SQTIHQWPATLVQPVGSPLSLECTVEGTSNPNLYWYRQAAGRGLQLLFYSVGIGQISSEVPQNLSASRPQDRQFILSSKKLLLSDSGFYLCAWSVEQETQYFGPGTRLLVL.

This clone was seen just once. The chain employs TRBV6-5 and TRBJ2-7, with 7 bases that match TRBD2. The CDR3 consists of 14 residues. Germline V gene lookup returns CDR1 MNHEY and CDR2 SVGAGI. The J segment lost 4 bases and the V segment lost 2 bases, leaving 5 bases of the junction unmatched. The CDR3 reads CASSYAGGGYEQYF. The DNA for the CDR3 is TGTGCCAGCAGTTACGCAGGCGGGGGTTACGAGCAGTACTTC.

This chain connects TRBV2 to TRBJ1-1, with TRBD1 matching 7 bases. Per the germline V gene, CDR1 is SNHLY and CDR2 is FYNNEI. V was clipped by 5 bases and J by 10 bases; unmatched bases: 10. The CDR3 runs to 13 residues. CDR3 nucleotide sequence: TGTGCCAGCAGTAGGCGGGACAGCGCCCCAGCTTTCTTT. Its translation is CASSRRDSAPAFF.

The chain carries TRBV6-6 and TRBJ2-5; possible D gene TRBD1, 5 bases. The CDR3 spans 13 residues. Per the germline V gene, CDR1 is MNHNY and CDR2 is SVGAGI (reference sequence). V was pared by 2 bases and J by 2 bases, with 6 bases between. Here the CDR3 reads CASSYRGQETQYF. The CDR3 DNA sequence: TGTGCCAGCAGTTACAGGGGTCAAGAGACCCAGTACTTC.

The rearrangement uses TRBV10-2 and TRBJ2-1; possibly TRBD2 for D (6 bases). Germline lookup yields CDR1 WSHSY and CDR2 SAAADI. The CDR3 length is 17 residues. Trimming left V 2 bases short and J 3 bases short, with 17 bases between. The CDR3: CASSESRGSGNYNEQFF. CDR3 DNA sequence: TGCGCCAGCAGTGAGAGCCGGGGGTCAGGGAACTACAATGAGCAGTTCTTC.

This sequence joins TRBV11-2 and TRBJ1-3, with a weak D call TRBD1 (5 bases). V lost 4 bases and J lost 3, with 16 bases in between. CDR3 length equals 16 residues. The germline V gene has CDR1 SGHAT and CDR2 FQNNGV. The CDR3 protein is CASSSGDRGVGNTIYF. CDR3 nucleotides: TGTGCCAGCAGCTCTGGCGACAGAGGCGTTGGAAACACCATATATTTT. The variable domain in full, with the rest retrieved from reference TRBV11-2 and TRBJ1-3, is EAGVAQSPRYKIIEKRQSVAFWCNPISGHATLYWYQQILGQGPKLLIQFQNNGVVDDSQLPKDRFSAERLKGVDSTLKIQPAKLEDSAVYLCASSSGDRGVGNTIYFGEGSWLTVV.

The chain carries TRBV6-5 and TRBJ2-7, with D perhaps matching TRBD1 (6 bases). V was clipped by 2 bases and J by 1 base, with 9 bases between them. The CDR3 is 14 residues long. Germline assignment: CDR1 MNHEY and CDR2 SVGAGI. CDR3 coding DNA: TGTGCCAGCAGTTACCTGGGGGCTTCCTACGAGCAGTACTTC. Residues: CASSYLGASYEQYF.

The rearrangement uses TRBV14 and TRBJ1-5; D perhaps matches TRBD1 (5 bases). With 1 base removed from V and 2 bases from J, the gap between germline ends came to 6 bases. CDR3 length equals 14 residues. The V gene's germline CDR1 is SGHDN and CDR2 FVKESK. CDR3 sequence reads: CASSQVGRNQPQHF. CDR3 nucleotides: TGTGCCAGCAGCCAAGTGGGACGCAATCAGCCCCAGCATTTT.

V usage is TRBV7-6 and J usage is TRBJ1-1; 9 bases line up with TRBD1. CDR3 length: 15 amino acids. CDR1 SGHVS and CDR2 FNYEAQ come from the germline V gene. V shed 5 bases, J shed 4 bases, and the junction held 8 bases outside the gene matches. The CDR3 reads CASSRLTGGITEAFF. CDR3 nucleotide sequence: TGTGCCAGCAGCAGACTGACAGGGGGAATCACTGAAGCTTTCTTT.

V is TRBV11-3 and J is TRBJ2-3; TRBD2 agrees at 14 bases. The CDR3 is made up of 16 amino acids. The germline V gene has CDR1 SGHNT and CDR2 YENEEA. V trimming: 3 bases; J trimming: 1 base; junction bases outside the gene matches: 0. The CDR3 spells CASSLGLAGGTDTQYF. CDR3 bases: TGTGCCAGCAGCTTGGGACTAGCGGGAGGCACAGATACGCAGTATTTT.

This rearrangement joins TRBV6-1 to TRBJ2-3; 12 nucleotides line up with TRBD2. The germline V gene has CDR1 MNHNS and CDR2 SASEGT. V gave up 7 bases and J gave up 4 bases; unmatched junction bases: 6. The CDR3 covers 15 residues. This CDR3 is CASIYRLAGADTQYF. The CDR3 DNA reads as TGTGCCAGCATATATAGACTAGCGGGAGCAGATACGCAGTATTTT.

The chain is built from TRBV12-5 and TRBJ2-3, with 9 bases fitting TRBD1. Germline V gene data show CDR1 as LGHNT and CDR2 as FRNRAP. This CDR3 spans 17 amino acids. The V gene end was trimmed by 0 bases and the J gene end by 5 bases; junction bases not matched to a gene: 9. Here the CDR3 reads CASGLVGWDRAKDTQYF. The CDR3 nucleotides are TGTGCTAGTGGTTTGGTAGGGTGGGACAGGGCTAAAGATACGCAGTATTTT.